This T cell receptor beta chain comes out of a study of blood T cell repertoires in COVID-19. As for the study in general: Researchers got acute and convalescent COVID-19 samples from the United States, Italy and Spain. Sources were T cells, B-cell-depleted T cells, or PBMCs; the material itself was cDNA or gDNA.

With 5 bases clipped from V and 4 bases from J, the junction kept 5 bases outside the gene matches. The CDR3 runs 14 residues. Germline CDR1 reads SGHAT; CDR2 reads FQDESV (reference sequence). Per the authors' pipeline: Nucleated cell counts were estimated from reference gene primer amplification. Sequencing used immunoSEQ multiplex PCR; TCRdb keeps in-frame clones, though not all of them. The V and J calls and clone size are taken from that table; D and trimming were inferred from the DNA. Of a few hundred thousand clones in the sample, roughly 90% are singletons; the top ten hold less than 1%. The sequence was collected from a woman in her 40s who had recovered from COVID-19. Sequenced input: peripheral blood. This chain links TRBV11-1 with TRBJ2-5, with 9 bases identical to TRBD1. Here the CDR3 reads CASSEQGAGETQYF. CDR3 nucleotides: TGTGCCAGCAGCGAACAGGGGGCGGGAGAGACCCAGTACTTC.